The clone carrying this T cell receptor beta chain came up once. CDR1 SNHLY and CDR2 FYNNEI come from the germline V gene. The CDR3 sequence is 16 residues long. With V trimmed by 2 bases and J by 4 bases, 6 bases remained unmatched. Assay: immunoSEQ multiplex PCR; the TCRdb copy retains only in-frame clones and omits some. The table lists hundreds of thousands of clones, 88% of them singletons. The data derive from a study of blood T cell repertoires in COVID-19. Across the whole study: Sites in the United States, Italy and Spain provided acute and convalescent COVID-19 samples.

This TCR derives from a man aged 18 to 29 with active or convalescent COVID-19. V and J are TRBV2 and TRBJ2-3; 10 bases agree with TRBD2. Sequenced sample: peripheral blood. CDR3 region: CASSEQRGGRADTQYF. The CDR3 DNA follows: TGTGCCAGCAGTGAACAGCGGGGGGGCCGCGCAGATACGCAGTATTTT.